Listed below are T cell receptor beta chains from one sample, sequenced in a study of identifying expanded T cells in peripheral blood. Here immunoSEQ multiplex PCR was the method, and the copy in TCRdb shows in-frame clones only, minus some. The sample carries under 150,000 clones, 84% recorded once. Sample: blood. These receptors were taken from a person aged 18 to 70 in good health. The CDR3 runs from the conserved cysteine through the conserved F or W. D genes are given only for firm matches.

D gene	V gene	J gene	CDR3 protein
TRBD2	TRBV7-9	TRBJ2-7	CASSLAGPYEQYF
.	TRBV7-8	TRBJ2-7	CASSLNRDTLTAQYF
.	TRBV10-1	TRBJ2-3	CASINKDGYTDTQYF
.	TRBV4-3	TRBJ2-2	CASSQPGAGSGELFF
TRBD2	TRBV4-1	TRBJ2-3	CASSPIGGGRTDTQYF
.	TRBV6-5	TRBJ1-4	CASSYSIQNNEKLFF
.	TRBV18	TRBJ2-5	CASSPALLKETQYF
.	TRBV10-3	TRBJ2-7	CAISELQGSYEQYF
.	TRBV6-1	TRBJ2-5	CASRRTRLIETQYF
.	TRBV6-5	TRBJ2-5	CASSYGWGTQYF
.	TRBV6-6	TRBJ1-1	CASSSSTGHTEAFF
.	TRBV18	TRBJ2-7	CASSPSTYEQYF
.	TRBV11-2	TRBJ1-1	CASSFMGNYKAFF
.	TRBV20-1	TRBJ1-1	CSARVDSRAFF
.	TRBV14	TRBJ2-1	CASSQARTKLNEQFF
.	TRBV5-1	TRBJ1-2	CASSFGPELDYTF
TRBD1	TRBV5-1	TRBJ2-7	CASSSRQGFHEQYF
.	TRBV27	TRBJ2-3	CASSSGYTDTQYF
.	TRBV2	TRBJ1-1	CASSQRRTGANTEAFF
.	TRBV19	TRBJ1-1	CASFSGGGDTEAFF
.	TRBV5-4	TRBJ1-2	CASSLVRDEGGYTF
.	TRBV13	TRBJ2-3	CASSLGQVGSDTQYF
TRBD1	TRBV18	TRBJ1-4	CASSRDSNEKLFF
.	TRBV7-8	TRBJ1-3	CASSSGTAGNTIYF
.	TRBV9	TRBJ1-2	CASSAGQAYGYTF
.	TRBV4-3	TRBJ1-1	CASSQEGGPGAEAFF
.	TRBV7-8	TRBJ2-1	CASSSRGNHNEQFF
.	TRBV10-1	TRBJ2-7	CASSESGDEQYF
.	TRBV6-1	TRBJ2-7	CASSEAVPPDEQYF
.	TRBV18	TRBJ1-6	CASSPPAYNSPLHF
TRBD1	TRBV14	TRBJ2-5	CASSPWTGLGETQYF
TRBD2	TRBV19	TRBJ2-1	CATGGDADNEQFF
.	TRBV6-5	TRBJ1-2	CASSPPGRANYGYTF
.	TRBV7-7	TRBJ2-7	CASSQGTASSYEQYF
.	TRBV11-2	TRBJ1-2	CASSFDWGAMAF
.	TRBV18	TRBJ1-5	CASSPGLSNQPQHF
.	TRBV19	TRBJ1-4	CASIDLGTNEKLFF
.	TRBV4-1	TRBJ1-6	CASSPDTFNSPLHF
.	TRBV20-1	TRBJ1-4	CSARGGEKLFF
TRBD1	TRBV7-9	TRBJ1-1	CASSEQTGPTEAFF
TRBD1	TRBV29-1	TRBJ1-2	CSVETGQGSGYTF
.	TRBV6-5	TRBJ1-1	CASSYVFRGRTEAFF
.	TRBV19	TRBJ1-1	CASSTQGNTEAFF
.	TRBV6-6	TRBJ2-1	CASSYGTSSYNEQFF
TRBD1	TRBV5-6	TRBJ1-2	CASSPMAGGLSGYTF
.	TRBV7-9	TRBJ2-3	CASSPGPFEDTQYF